These 18 T cell receptor beta chains originate from one sample sequenced in a study of CD8 T cells in Susac syndrome. RNA totalling roughly 0.5 to 1 ug underwent reverse transcription with random hexamers. MiXCR was run by TCRdb on the immunoSEQ multiplex PCR reads, yielding one entry per CDR3 protein. The sample has approximately 180,000 distinct CDR3 sequences, roughly 94% seen once. The sequenced material came from CD4+ T cells from PBMCs. These receptors originate from a human donor with Susac syndrome.

The chain combines TRBV4-3 with TRBJ1-3; maybe TRBD1 (6 bases). The length of the CDR3 is 18 residues. Germline-derived CDR1 and CDR2 are LGHNA and YSLEER. V was cut by 3 bases and J by 3 bases, with 21 bases left in between. The CDR3 DNA reads as TGCGCCAGCAGCCACGCCTCGGAGCTACAGGGATTTGGAAACACCATATATTTT. Protein sequence: CASSHASELQGFGNTIYF.

The chain has TRBV19 and TRBJ1-2, with unresolved D. The CDR3 totals 11 residues. V lost 3 bases, J lost 6 bases, and 5 bases lay in between. CDR1 and CDR2 from the germline V gene are LNHDA and SQIVND (reference sequence). The CDR3 is CASSMFDGYTF. CDR3 nucleotides: TGTGCCAGTAGTATGTTTGATGGCTACACCTTC.

The chain uses TRBV29-1 and TRBJ1-2; TRBD1 might be the D (5 bases). This CDR3 has 11 amino acids. Germline V gene lookup returns CDR1 SQVTM and CDR2 ANQGSEA. V was pared by 7 bases and J by 5 bases, with 11 bases between. The CDR3 sequence is CSGGAGYGYTF. As DNA, the CDR3 is TGCAGCGGCGGGGCGGGGTATGGCTACACCTTC.

This rearrangement joins TRBV20-1 to TRBJ1-5; maybe TRBD1 (6 bases). V gave up 6 bases and J gave up 2 bases, with 17 bases separating them. Germline V CDR1 and CDR2: DFQATT, SNEGSKA (reference sequence). The CDR3 spans 15 residues. The DNA for the CDR3 is TGCAGTGCAGGGGGGAGTAGCTATCGCAATCAGCCCCAGCATTTT. Translation: CSAGGSSYRNQPQHF.

Concerning this clonotype: The conserved closing phenylalanine or tryptophan is absent in this CDR3, likely reflecting a read error. V is TRBV20-1 and J is TRBJ1-2; D not certain. The CDR3 spans 12 residues. The germline V gene encodes CDR1 DFQATT and CDR2 SNEGSKA (reference sequence). Trimming stripped 3 bases from V and 6 bases from J, with 11 bases between. CDR3 nucleotide sequence: TGCAGTGCTAGCGACAATGGGGATGGCTACACCCTC. Its translation is CSASDNGDGYTL.

The chain combines TRBV25-1 with TRBJ2-1; weak D call: TRBD1 (5 bases). The germline V gene encodes CDR1 MGHDK and CDR2 SYGVNS. This CDR3 region has 14 residues. With 4 bases removed from V and 4 bases from J, the gap between germline ends came to 11 bases. The CDR3 here is CASSVRQRYNEQFF. The CDR3 coding sequence is TGTGCCAGCAGTGTGAGACAGAGATACAATGAGCAGTTCTTC. The full variable domain, in which reference TRBV25-1 and TRBJ2-1 provide the parts outside the CDR3, is EADIYQTPRYLVIGTGKKITLECSQTMGHDKMYWYQQDPGMELHLIHYSYGVNSTEKGDLSSESTVSRIRTEHFPLTLESARPSHTSQYLCASSVRQRYNEQFFGPGTRLTVL.

The V call is TRBV25-1, the J call TRBJ2-5, with D possibly being TRBD2 (6 bases). Germline V gene sequence: CDR1 MGHDK, CDR2 SYGVNS. Trimming removed 6 bases at V and 6 bases at J, with 26 bases between. The CDR3 has 17 amino acids. The CDR3 DNA sequence: TGTGCCAGCAGCCTGGGGGGTAGCGGAGCCCCCGGAAAGACCCAGTACTTC. It specifies CASSLGGSGAPGKTQYF.

The V call is TRBV20-1, the J call TRBJ2-3; D might be TRBD2 (6 bases). V dropped 6 bases and J dropped 0 bases, with 10 bases sitting between them. This CDR3 spans 13 amino acids. CDR1 is DFQATT, CDR2 SNEGSKA, per germline (reference sequence). CDR3 coding DNA: TGCAGTGCGGTTCGGGGGAGCACAGATACGCAGTATTTT. Amino acids: CSAVRGSTDTQYF.

The chain uses TRBV30 and TRBJ2-3; the match to TRBD2 covers 9 bases. The CDR3 length is 15 residues. Germline V lookup: CDR1 GTSNPN, CDR2 SVGIG (reference sequence). Trimming cost V 4 bases and J 2 bases; bases outside gene matches: 7. The CDR3 DNA is TGTGCCTGGACTAGCGGGACCCGTTTCACAGATACGCAGTATTTT. Translating gives CAWTSGTRFTDTQYF. The full variable domain, completed using reference TRBV30 and TRBJ2-3, is SQTIHQWPATLVQPVGSPLSLECTVEGTSNPNLYWYRQAAGRGLQLLFYSVGIGQISSEVPQNLSASRPQDRQFILSSKKLLLSDSGFYLCAWTSGTRFTDTQYFGPGTRLTVL.

This chain uses TRBV10-3 with TRBJ1-2; D remains ambiguous. This CDR3 spans 13 amino acids. V shed 0 bases and J shed 8 bases, with 10 bases lying between them. Germline values: CDR1 ENHRY, CDR2 SYGVKD. The CDR3 DNA reads as TGTGCCATCAGTGAGTCGGAGGGATACGGCTACACCTTC. Its protein product is CAISESEGYGYTF.

The chain couples TRBV11-2 to TRBJ2-4; D gene ambiguous. Germline values: CDR1 SGHAT, CDR2 FQNNGV. CDR3 length equals 14 residues. The V end was cut by 0 bases, the J end by 1 base, with 4 bases between. The CDR3 loop is CASSLERAKNIQYF. The CDR3 DNA reads as TGTGCCAGCAGCTTAGAAAGGGCCAAAAACATTCAGTACTTC. Filled out from reference TRBV11-2 and TRBJ2-4, the complete variable domain reads EAGVAQSPRYKIIEKRQSVAFWCNPISGHATLYWYQQILGQGPKLLIQFQNNGVVDDSQLPKDRFSAERLKGVDSTLKIQPAKLEDSAVYLCASSLERAKNIQYFGAGTRLSVL.

The chain carries TRBV6-7 and TRBJ2-1; a weak D match, TRBD2 (5 bases). TRBV6-7 is an ORF, and what it does is uncertain. V dropped 11 bases and J dropped 8 bases, with 22 bases sitting between them. The CDR3 spans 14 residues. CDR3 loop: CASRKRYFGDEQFF. The DNA of the CDR3 is TGTGCCTCTCGGAAGCGGTACTTCGGGGATGAGCAGTTCTTC.

The V gene is TRBV4-1, the J gene TRBJ1-1; maybe TRBD1 (5 bases). The CDR3 extends over 16 amino acids. Germline CDR1 and CDR2: MGHRA and YSYEKL. V was trimmed by 0 bases and J by 5 bases, leaving 16 bases between them. This CDR3 is CASSQEKAGRGTEAFF. CDR3 DNA: TGCGCCAGCAGCCAAGAAAAAGCGGGCCGGGGGACTGAAGCTTTCTTT.

The V and J genes are TRBV19 and TRBJ2-1; 14 bases fit TRBD2. Germline CDR1 is LNHDA and CDR2 is SQIVND (reference sequence). V gave up 8 bases and J gave up 7 bases; unmatched junction bases: 1. The CDR3 is made up of 13 amino acids. In DNA, the CDR3 is TGTGCCAGTGGGACTAGCGGGAGTAATGAGCAGTTCTTC. It encodes CASGTSGSNEQFF.

This clonotype was counted a single time. This chain links TRBV20-1 with TRBJ1-1, with no clear D. Per the germline V gene, CDR1 is DFQATT and CDR2 is SNEGSKA (reference sequence). Trimming shortened V by 6 bases and J by 10 bases, and 24 bases separated the two germline ends. The CDR3 spans 14 residues. The CDR3 loop is CSAPSRTPVGRAFF. CDR3 nucleotides: TGCAGTGCCCCTAGTAGGACTCCCGTAGGTAGAGCTTTCTTT.

The chain employs TRBV7-2 and TRBJ2-1; 10 nucleotides agree with TRBD2. V shed 5 bases, J shed 2 bases, and the junction held 6 bases outside the gene matches. CDR3 length: 16 amino acids. Germline lookup yields CDR1 SGHTA and CDR2 FQGNSA. The CDR3 protein is CASSPASGGAYNEQFF. CDR3 DNA sequence: TGTGCCAGCAGCCCCGCCAGCGGGGGGGCCTACAATGAGCAGTTCTTC.

J is TRBJ2-2 and V is TRBV20-1; a weak D match, TRBD1 (6 bases). This CDR3 has 14 residues. The V end was cut by 0 bases, the J end by 2 bases, with 7 bases between. Germline-derived CDR1 and CDR2 are DFQATT and SNEGSKA (reference sequence). CDR3 in DNA: TGCAGTGCTAGAGAGGGGGCAAACACCGGGGAGCTGTTTTTT. It yields the protein CSAREGANTGELFF.

The V gene is TRBV10-1, the J gene TRBJ2-2; D is undetermined. The CDR3 runs to 14 residues. The ends were cut back, 3 bases at V and 3 bases at J, with 8 bases in the middle. The germline gives CDR1 WNHNN, CDR2 SYGVQD (reference sequence). As DNA, the CDR3 is TGCGCCAGCAGTGATTTGGAGTACACCGGGGAGCTGTTTTTT. Amino acids: CASSDLEYTGELFF.